The clone carrying this T cell receptor beta chain showed up many times. The data were taken from a study of T cells after yellow fever vaccination. In the study overall: Researchers used SMART-Seq v4 Ultra Low Input to prepare fractions that had low cell numbers.

V was trimmed by 4 bases and J by 4 bases, leaving 23 bases between them. This CDR3 region has 18 residues. Germline-derived CDR1 and CDR2 are SEHNR and FQNEAQ (reference sequence). Study findings and constraints: Abundant clonotypes from the bulk population could get into FACS-sorted repertoires as contaminants.

Template switching by 5'RACE produced TCR cDNA, adding a universal primer site and UMIs. TCRdb used MiXCR to reprocess the 5' RACE reads, holding one entry per CDR3 protein. Among 27,000 or so distinct CDR3 sequences, approximately 4.5% were seen once, and the ten largest hold approximately 40%. Sequencing was performed on PBMCs, either bulk or a sorted T-cell subset (CD4+, CD8+, memory, or dextramer-sorted; not recorded which), taken on the day of the yellow fever booster vaccination. The chain carries TRBV7-9 and TRBJ1-5, with D tentatively TRBD1 (6 bases). The TCR comes from a man in his late teens or twenties who received the YFV17D yellow fever vaccine. The CDR3 DNA is TGTGCCAGCAGCTCCGATCCGGGGGCGCTTGGAAGGAATCAGCCCCAGCATTTT. Its protein is CASSSDPGALGRNQPQHF.